These 21 T cell receptor beta chains were sequenced from one sample in a study of T cells in Graves' hyperthyroidism and ophthalmopathy. There were TCR beta CDR3 regions amplified from RNA transcripts. Using the HTBI primer set, a first-round RT-PCR was run on the TCR CDR3. MiXCR, applied by TCRdb to the multiplex PCR reads, yields one record per CDR3 protein. Among about 250,000 distinct CDR3 sequences listed, about 25% were seen once. Source material: blood. These receptors all come from a woman between 40 and 50 years old with Graves' ophthalmopathy.

In the case of this clonotype: A much larger clone is a single base away; this may be a read error. V is TRBV19 and J is TRBJ2-3; 7 bases are a match to TRBD1. This CDR3 has 12 amino acids. The V segment lost 9 bases and the J segment 4 bases; nucleotides outside the gene matches: 4. CDR1 and CDR2 (germline): LNHDA, SQIVND (reference sequence). CDR3: CASDRASDTQYF. The CDR3 DNA reads as TGTGCCAGCGACAGGGCCTCAGATACGCAGTATTTT.

This clonotype appeared many times. The rearrangement joins TRBV2 to TRBJ2-7, with a weak D call TRBD2 (5 bases). This CDR3 region has 14 residues. Germline V lookup: CDR1 SNHLY, CDR2 FYNNEI. With 3 bases removed from V and 2 bases from J, the gap between germline ends came to 11 bases. The CDR3, as DNA: TGTGCCAGCAGTGAGGAAGGGAGCCCCTACGAGCAGTACTTC. Protein product: CASSEEGSPYEQYF. Drawing the rest from reference TRBV2 and TRBJ2-7, the complete variable domain is EPEVTQTPSHQVTQMGQEVILRCVPISNHLYFYWYRQILGQKVEFLVSFYNNEISEKSEIFDDQFSVERPDGSNFTLKIRSTKLEDSAMYFCASSEEGSPYEQYFGPGTRLTVT.

This clonotype was seen ten or more times. The chain couples TRBV6-1 to TRBJ2-5; D ambiguous. Per germline, CDR1 MNHNS and CDR2 SASEGT. V gave up 3 bases and J gave up 2 bases, with 10 bases separating them. There are 14 residues in the CDR3. The CDR3: CASSEVVVQETQYF. CDR3 sequence (DNA): TGTGCCAGCAGTGAGGTAGTTGTACAAGAGACCCAGTACTTC.

This clonotype was seen ten or more times. The V and J genes are TRBV6-2 or TRBV6-3 and TRBJ2-7; TRBD2 matches 10 bases. Trimming removed 0 bases from V and 3 bases from J; junction bases left unmatched: 2. This CDR3 has 15 residues. CDR1 and CDR2 from the germline V gene are MNHEY and SVGEGT. The CDR3 bases are TGTGCCAGCAGTTACTCGCCTAGCGGGAGCTACGAGCAGTACTTC. Amino acids: CASSYSPSGSYEQYF.

This chain connects TRBV9 to TRBJ2-5; D uncertain. V gave up 0 bases and J gave up 3 bases, with 6 bases separating them. CDR3 length: 13 residues. Germline assignment: CDR1 SGDLS and CDR2 YYNGEE. The CDR3 region is CASSVEQKETQYF. The CDR3 DNA follows: TGTGCCAGCAGCGTAGAACAGAAAGAGACCCAGTACTTC. The variable domain in full, with the rest retrieved from reference TRBV9 and TRBJ2-5, is DSGVTQTPKHLITATGQRVTLRCSPRSGDLSVYWYQQSLDQGLQFLIQYYNGEERAKGNILERFSAQQFPDLHSELNLSSLELGDSALYFCASSVEQKETQYFGPGTRLLVL.

In this sample, this clonotype turned up once. This chain links TRBV27 with TRBJ1-5; 10 bases line up with TRBD1. J was trimmed by 7 bases and V by 7 bases; bases with no gene match: 7. Germline values: CDR1 MNHEY, CDR2 SMNVEV (reference sequence). The CDR3 totals 14 residues. The CDR3 spells CASKDRGRGQPQHF. Here the CDR3 DNA reads TGTGCCAGCAAAGACAGGGGGCGGGGACAGCCCCAGCATTTT.

The chain employs TRBV30 and TRBJ1-1; D remains ambiguous. CDR3 length equals 12 residues. V lost 2 bases, J lost 5 bases, and 9 bases lay in between. CDR1 and CDR2 (germline): GTSNPN, SVGIG (reference sequence). CDR3 coding DNA: TGTGCCTGGAGTTCAGACCGAACTGAAGCTTTCTTT. Its protein product is CAWSSDRTEAFF. Supplemented by reference TRBV30 and TRBJ1-1, the full variable domain reads SQTIHQWPATLVQPVGSPLSLECTVEGTSNPNLYWYRQAAGRGLQLLFYSVGIGQISSEVPQNLSASRPQDRQFILSSKKLLLSDSGFYLCAWSSDRTEAFFGQGTRLTVV.

This clonotype was seen repeatedly, ten times or more. The V gene is TRBV13, the J gene TRBJ2-7, with TRBD2 identical over 11 bases. After removal of 5 bases from V and 4 bases from J, the junction contained 10 bases not matched to a gene. The germline V gene encodes CDR1 PRHDT and CDR2 FYEKMQ (reference sequence). The CDR3 extends over 16 amino acids. The CDR3 reads CASSDLTSGRPYEQYF. The CDR3 DNA reads TGTGCCAGCAGCGACCTAACTAGCGGGAGACCTTACGAGCAGTACTTC.

This clonotype occurred many times. The chain employs TRBV4-1 and TRBJ1-5; D call uncertain. Germline V gives CDR1 MGHRA, CDR2 YSYEKL. Trimming took 0 bases from V and 5 from J, leaving 14 bases between them. This CDR3 spans 16 amino acids. The CDR3 here is CASSQERTYDDQPQHF. As DNA, the CDR3 is TGCGCCAGCAGCCAAGAGCGGACCTATGACGATCAGCCCCAGCATTTT.

The sample holds many counts of this clonotype. This chain uses TRBV20-1 with TRBJ2-7; 12 bases line up with TRBD2. The length of the CDR3 is 14 residues. CDR1 is DFQATT and CDR2 is SNEGSKA in the germline V gene (reference sequence). The junction had 3 bases not matched to a gene; V was cut back by 5 bases and J by 1 base. DNA of the CDR3: TGCAGTGCTGGCGGACTAGCGGGATCCTACGAGCAGTACTTC. Its translation: CSAGGLAGSYEQYF.

In its sample, this clonotype was seen many times. This chain links TRBV5-1 with TRBJ2-7; 13 bases are shared with TRBD2. The CDR3 extends over 15 amino acids. Trimming at V came to 3 bases and at J to 4 bases, leaving 4 bases not matched to a gene. Germline V gives CDR1 SGHRS, CDR2 YFSETQ. Here the CDR3 reads CASSWGTSGMYEQYF. CDR3 in DNA: TGCGCCAGCAGCTGGGGGACTAGCGGGATGTACGAGCAGTACTTC.

The chain couples TRBV30 to TRBJ1-1; tentative D call: TRBD1 (6 bases). Deletions cut 0 bases from V and 8 bases from J, with 19 bases between. This CDR3 is built from 15 residues. CDR1 and CDR2 from the germline V gene are GTSNPN and SVGIG (reference sequence). The CDR3: CAWSVQGAGALEAFF. The CDR3 DNA sequence: TGTGCCTGGAGTGTACAGGGAGCGGGGGCGCTCGAAGCTTTCTTT.

At least ten counts were recorded for this clonotype. The CDR3 is CASSLPSGLALPNEQYF. CDR3 bases: TGTGCCAGCAGCTTACCCTCGGGGCTAGCTCTCCCTAACGAGCAGTACTTC. This chain uses TRBV13 with TRBJ2-7, with D possibly called TRBD1 or TRBD2 (5 bases each). This CDR3 contains 17 residues. CDR1 is PRHDT, CDR2 FYEKMQ, per germline (reference sequence). The V end lost 2 bases, the J end lost 5 bases, and 22 bases lay between the germline ends.

There are many counts of this clonotype. CDR3 amino acids: CASSQGLALQETQYF. The CDR3 coding sequence is TGTGCCAGCAGCCAGGGACTAGCGCTTCAAGAGACCCAGTACTTC. The rearrangement uses TRBV9 and TRBJ2-5, with 10 bases that match TRBD2. Per germline, CDR1 SGDLS and CDR2 YYNGEE. This CDR3 comprises 15 residues. J lost 2 bases, V lost 4 bases, and 5 bases had no gene match.

J is TRBJ2-5 and V is TRBV11-1, with D hard to call. Germline CDR1 reads SGHAT; CDR2 reads FQDESV (reference sequence). Trimming removed 2 bases from V and 3 bases from J, with 10 bases in between. CDR3 length: 14 amino acids. CDR3 amino acids: CASSLFRAEETQYF. CDR3 in DNA: TGTGCCAGCAGCTTATTCCGCGCGGAAGAGACCCAGTACTTC.

Ten or more counts support this clonotype. The chain joins TRBV20-1 to TRBJ2-7; D is unclear. Germline V gene lookup returns CDR1 DFQATT and CDR2 SNEGSKA (reference sequence). V shed 3 bases and J shed 9 bases, with 6 bases lying between them. This CDR3 has 9 amino acids. As DNA, the CDR3 is TGCAGTGCTAGTCCTAGGCAGTACTTC. Translated, it gives CSASPRQYF.

In this sample, this clonotype turned up many times. This sequence joins TRBV20-1 and TRBJ1-1; D remains unclear. CDR3 length equals 13 residues. CDR1 and CDR2 from the germline V gene are DFQATT and SNEGSKA (reference sequence). V was clipped by 1 base and J by 10 bases, with 16 bases between them. In nucleotides, the CDR3 is TGCAGTGCTAGAGTCCAGTTGACGGTCGCAGCTTTCTTT. It translates to CSARVQLTVAAFF.

This chain links TRBV30 with TRBJ2-7; 10 nucleotides align to TRBD1. Germline values: CDR1 GTSNPN, CDR2 SVGIG (reference sequence). Trimming cost V 4 bases and J 9 bases; bases outside gene matches: 9. This CDR3 spans 13 amino acids. The CDR3 DNA sequence: TGTGCCTGGATTCCCGGGACAGGGGAGCGGCAGTACTTC. Its translation: CAWIPGTGERQYF.

This chain links TRBV7-9 with TRBJ2-2; D gene ambiguous. CDR1 and CDR2 (germline): SEHNR, FQNEAQ (reference sequence). This CDR3 has 13 residues. V gave up 5 bases and J gave up 6 bases, with 10 bases separating them. CDR3 in DNA: TGTGCCAGCAGCGGCCGGATCGCCGGGGAGCTGTTTTTT. Translating gives CASSGRIAGELFF. Variable domain in full (rest from reference TRBV7-9 and TRBJ2-2): DTGVSQNPRHKITKRGQNVTFRCDPISEHNRLYWYRQTLGQGPEFLTYFQNEAQLEKSRLLSDRFSAERPKGSFSTLEIQRTEQGDSAMYLCASSGRIAGELFFGEGSRLTVL.

The genes are TRBV24-1 and TRBJ2-5; D not certain. Per germline, CDR1 KGHDR and CDR2 SFDVKD. The CDR3 sequence is 12 residues long. V was shortened by 4 bases and J by 4 bases, with 6 bases between the two germline ends. CDR3 sequence (DNA): TGTGCCACCAGTGACGGGTTAGAGACCCAGTACTTC. This sequence encodes CATSDGLETQYF.

This clonotype was detected ten times or more. The rearrangement uses TRBV15 and TRBJ2-7; TRBD2 matches 10 bases. CDR1 and CDR2 from the germline V gene are LNHNV and YYDKDF (reference sequence). V shed 0 bases and J 2 bases; nucleotides not matched to a gene: 1. The CDR3 length is 15 residues. The CDR3 loop is CATSRDGLAAYEQYF. The CDR3 DNA sequence: TGTGCCACCAGCAGAGACGGACTAGCGGCCTACGAGCAGTACTTC.